The rows below give T cell receptor beta chains drawn from one sample of a study of T cell responses to AZD1222 COVID-19 vaccine. Profiled with immunoSEQ multiplex PCR; TCRdb holds only in-frame clones, not every one. The sample lists approximately 64,000 clones; about 93% were seen once. The sample in question was peripheral blood, obtained 28 days after the second dose of the MenACWY control vaccine. The receptors shown here come from an adult who received the MenACWY meningococcal vaccine as a control. The CDR3 runs from the conserved cysteine through the conserved F or W. Where a row states a size, it is once, few, many or the class of an expanded clone; other rows omit it.

-,TRBV12-3/TRBV12-4,CASSLAGILAFF
-,TRBV13,CASSGTSGSSSTDTQYF
once,TRBV9,CASSDWGANGYTF
-,TRBV21-1,CATLKPYGDKLPGGYTF
many,TRBV18,CASSPGKGSDNEQFF
-,TRBV6-2/TRBV6-3,CASSSWTESSYEQYF
-,TRBV19,CASSSRTGAVVPEAFF
-,TRBV6-5,CASGEGGRNQPQHF
-,TRBV5-1,CASSTYTGSIQYF
-,TRBV27,CASSSGGRNTEAFF
-,TRBV18,CASSETSGRLTEEQYF
-,TRBV28,CASRQGPGELFF
once,TRBV7-8,CASSLRGRRTSGYNEQFF
-,TRBV28,CASSFSEGQGLKYAEAFF
-,TRBV2,CASRKEAYEQYF
-,TRBV7-2,CASSLRGNSYNEQFF
-,TRBV2,CASRDSGRNIQYF
-,TRBV4-2,CASSHLPGGGSGANVLTF
few,TRBV9,CASLVWSYNEQFF
-,TRBV11-2,CASCALDVMGLSIPGELFF
-,TRBV7-2,CASSLVLAPGQPQHF
-,TRBV6-1,CASSEKSRGRGYSNQPQHF
-,TRBV5-4,CASSLAAGSGYTF
-,TRBV4-2,CASSQQAVRGASEYNEQFF
few,TRBV6-2/TRBV6-3,CASSYTASAGELFF
-,TRBV4-3,CASSQDNLANQPQHF
-,TRBV6-4,CASSERALAGNEQFF
-,TRBV27,CASSFGLNTEAFF
-,TRBV5-4,CASKGKDSSYEQYF
-,TRBV28,CASGTGVQPQHF
-,TRBV9,CASSVGGYEQYF
-,TRBV9,CASSAGYSNQPQHF
-,TRBV5-6,CASSPGQGNQPQHF
-,TRBV6-5,CASRPRVGTDTQYF
-,TRBV4-3,CASSQGGDSPLHF
-,TRBV25-1,CASSESTRGNQPQHF
-,TRBV19,CASNFGTGLDSPLHF
-,TRBV19,CASSPFQGSGNTIYF
-,TRBV13,CASSLPLSRSGETQYF
-,TRBV21-1,CASSQQPQHF
-,TRBV6-2/TRBV6-3,CASSGVGPYNEQFF
-,TRBV27,CASKSRIGPYEQYF
-,TRBV3-1/TRBV3-2,CASSQVQGYEQYF
-,TRBV12-5,CASGLSGRAADTQYF
-,TRBV18,CASSPPGRSDQDQPQHF
many,TRBV4-2,CASSQSGLESYNEQFF
-,TRBV6-5,CASSYQREGRYEQYF
-,TRBV18,CASCRSTSGNTIYF
once,TRBV10-3,CAISGRSEGLGEQYF
-,TRBV5-5,CASRVDPGTEAFF
-,TRBV18,CASSLLPTVNTGELFF
-,TRBV2,CASSRSHDLLGEQYF
-,TRBV23-1,CASGPNGQPAGGGELFF
once,TRBV6-5,CASSNTAFGELFF
-,TRBV14,CASSQGRERYNEQFF